This entry concerns a single T cell receptor (beta chain). The sample is drawn from a study of blood T cell repertoires in COVID-19. Using immunoSEQ multiplex PCR, the repertoire was profiled, and TCRdb retains in-frame clones only, with some absent. The sample yields roughly 140,000 clones, 65% to 85% seen once. Trimming took off 1 base at V and 5 bases at J, with 3 bases between the two ends. Germline values: CDR1 SGHAT, CDR2 FQNNGV. The length of the CDR3 is 12 residues. Cohorts were assigned according to the clinical history that participants reported. Shortly before study entry, within 2 weeks, exposed participants had met a COVID-19 case.

The clonotype was recovered from a woman aged 45-60 years who had been exposed to COVID-19. Sample: PBMCs or T cells enriched from blood (not recorded which). The chain combines TRBV11-2 with TRBJ1-5; the D is unclear. The CDR3 DNA follows: TGTGCCAGCAGCTTAGCGGATCAGCCCCAGCATTTT. Translating it yields CASSLADQPQHF. The whole variable domain, remainder taken from reference TRBV11-2 and TRBJ1-5, is EAGVAQSPRYKIIEKRQSVAFWCNPISGHATLYWYQQILGQGPKLLIQFQNNGVVDDSQLPKDRFSAERLKGVDSTLKIQPAKLEDSAVYLCASSLADQPQHFGDGTRLSIL.